This paragraph covers one T cell receptor beta chain sequence. Produced via immunoSEQ multiplex PCR; TCRdb's table is partial and in-frame only. This table holds 110,000 or so clones, approximately 85% found once. This sample stems from a study of blood T cell repertoires in COVID-19. Looking at the study overall: T cells, B-cell-depleted T cells, or PBMCs supplied cDNA or gDNA.

Seattle enrolled patients during active infection and tracked them longitudinally. Germline V gene sequence: CDR1 SGHAT, CDR2 FQNNGV. The CDR3 consists of 15 residues. The germline V and J ends were trimmed by 4 bases and 3 bases, with 15 bases remaining between them. This sequence originates from a woman in her fifties or sixties with COVID-19, enrolled during active disease. Sequenced: peripheral blood. This chain connects TRBV11-2 to TRBJ1-2, with D possibly matching TRBD1 (5 bases). CDR3 region: CASSSLRGLDYGYTF. DNA for the CDR3: TGTGCCAGCAGCTCCTTGCGGGGGTTGGACTATGGCTACACCTTC.